This T cell receptor (beta chain) originates from a study of shared clonotypes between healthy human individuals (dated by TCRdb to 2018 to 2021). About the investigation overall: Three men and two women, aged 18 to 49 years, made up the cohort. Per donor, leukapheresis produced somewhere between about 0.94 and 8.9 billion PBMCs. To increase sequencing depth and limit assay-specific biases, different laboratories used diverse techniques to prepare libraries and sequence TCR repertoires. Blood TCR repertoires of roughly five healthy adults were deeply sequenced to estimate repertoire size and the extent of clonotype sharing between individuals.

General findings and caveats noted by the study authors: Pairwise subsampling indicated that sequencing depth was expected to affect the degree of clonotype sharing among donors. Sampling was limited to blood, and TCR repertoires in tissue likely differ from TCR repertoires in blood. Because the study included a small number of donors, the genetic and exposure-history diversity represented was limited.

The CDR3 runs 18 residues from the cysteine to the phenylalanine. Kept here is only the CDR3 DNA, which spans 54 bases and is read in frame from base 1. CDR1 SGDLS and CDR2 YYNGEE were looked up in the germline V gene. Donors were healthy HIV-negative adults with no recently reported acute infections or vaccinations. Only Caucasian adults living in Nashville, Tennessee, USA were represented among the donors. For unsorted samples, about 90 million PBMCs were counted and genomic DNA was extracted with the QIAamp DNA Blood Mini kit. Blood was collected by leukapheresis, and PBMCs were isolated by Ficoll-Histopaque density gradient centrifugation and then cryopreserved in liquid nitrogen vapor phase. Using the deep immunoSEQ assay, TCR CDR3 regions were amplified from genomic DNA by multiplex PCR. For each cell subset, the extracted genomic DNA was distributed evenly across all wells of several immunoSEQ 96-well plates, and each plate served as one replicate. For unsorted PBMC, approximately 300 ng of genomic DNA, equivalent to around 30,000 T cell genomes, went into each replicate PCR. Unsorted PBMC genomic DNA was sequenced across ten immunoSEQ deep assay plates. Purified libraries were measured with a Qubit 3.0 fluorometer, size-checked on a Bioanalyzer 2100, and measured again with the KAPA Library Quantification kit. Each immunoSEQ 96-well plate was sequenced on its own single-read 150-cycle Illumina NextSeq 550 flow cell. The study's processing was this. Because only junctional sequences without quality scores were contained in the immunoSEQ output, filtering matching that applied to full-length reads could not be performed. Sequences were annotated with PyIR, a Python wrapper for IgBLAST v1.9, using IMGT germline references to assign V/J genes and CDR3. Reads were filtered out if the reads had weak V/J assignments (E-value above 1e-6), no CDR3, stop codons, out-of-frame junctions, or ambiguous translated residues. A V3J clonotype was defined by an identical inferred V gene, J gene, and CDR3 amino acid sequence. The percentage overlap between two repertoires was calculated by dividing the number of shared unique clonotypes by the size of the smaller repertoire. Repertoire richness was assessed with RTK rarefaction, the Chao1 estimator, and Recon v2.1 estimates of unobserved clonotypes. As stored in TCRdb, this immuneACCESS dataset retains in-frame rearrangements with V and J assigned. A fraction of the clones does not appear; measured against another copy, unresolved V genes explain less than half of the discrepancy, and the remainder lacks a known reason. D and trimming come from the DNA, and the V and J calls and clone size come from that table. Counted in this sample were roughly 500,000 clones; roughly 80% of them appeared once. The ten largest account for over 9.5% of the sample.

About this clone itself: The antigen it recognizes is unknown. A read error is possible here, since a much larger clone lies one base away.

The rearranged chain carries TRBV9 and TRBJ2-6; the central 7 bases match TRBD1. The source material was PBMCs. The clonotype comes from a woman aged 35 to 49 in good health. Some clones in this sample may be carry-over from other donors' samples. CDR3 reads: CARSVAGTAHSGANVLTF. The bases are TGTGCCAGAAGCGTAGCCGGGACAGCTCACTCTGGGGCCAACGTCCTGACTTTC.